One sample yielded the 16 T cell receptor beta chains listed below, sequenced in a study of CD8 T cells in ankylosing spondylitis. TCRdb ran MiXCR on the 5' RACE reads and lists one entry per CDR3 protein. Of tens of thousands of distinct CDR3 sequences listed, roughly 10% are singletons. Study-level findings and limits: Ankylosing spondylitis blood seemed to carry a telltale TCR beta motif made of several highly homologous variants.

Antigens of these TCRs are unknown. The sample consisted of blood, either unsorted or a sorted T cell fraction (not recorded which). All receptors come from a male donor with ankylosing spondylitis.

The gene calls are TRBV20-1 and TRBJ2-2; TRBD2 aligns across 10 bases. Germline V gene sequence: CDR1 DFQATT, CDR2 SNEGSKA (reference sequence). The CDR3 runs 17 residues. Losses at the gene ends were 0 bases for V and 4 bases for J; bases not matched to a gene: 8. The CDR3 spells CSARDLVLAGATGELFF. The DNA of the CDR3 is TGCAGTGCTAGAGATCTGGTGCTAGCGGGGGCCACCGGGGAGCTGTTTTTT.

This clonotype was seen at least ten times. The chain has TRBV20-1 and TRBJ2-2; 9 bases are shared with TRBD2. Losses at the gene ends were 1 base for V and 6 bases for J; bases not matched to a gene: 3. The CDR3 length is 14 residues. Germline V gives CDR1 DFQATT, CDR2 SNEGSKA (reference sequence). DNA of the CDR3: TGCAGTGCTAGAGGAGGGACTAGCCCCGGGGAGCTGTTTTTT. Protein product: CSARGGTSPGELFF.

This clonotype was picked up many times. The CDR3: CASSFQGSYNEQFF. The CDR3 coding sequence is TGTGCCAGCAGTTTTCAGGGGTCCTACAATGAGCAGTTCTTC. J is TRBJ2-1 and V is TRBV12-3 or TRBV12-4, with TRBD1 as a possible D gene (6 bases). The CDR3 is 14 amino acids. V lost 3 bases and J 1 base, leaving 7 bases between the germline ends.

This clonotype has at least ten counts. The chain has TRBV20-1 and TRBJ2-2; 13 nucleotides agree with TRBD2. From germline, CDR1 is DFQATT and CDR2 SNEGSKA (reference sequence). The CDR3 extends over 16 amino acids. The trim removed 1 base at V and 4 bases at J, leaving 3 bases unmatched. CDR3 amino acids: CSARAGTSGITGELFF. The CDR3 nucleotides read TGCAGTGCTAGAGCCGGGACTAGCGGGATCACCGGGGAGCTGTTTTTT.

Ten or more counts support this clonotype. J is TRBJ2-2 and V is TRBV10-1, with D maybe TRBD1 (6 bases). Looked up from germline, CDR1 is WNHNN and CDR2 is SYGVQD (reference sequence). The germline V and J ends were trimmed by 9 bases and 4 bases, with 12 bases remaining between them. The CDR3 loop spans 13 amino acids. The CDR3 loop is CASSGERTGELFF. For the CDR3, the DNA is TGCGCCAGTTCAGGGGAGCGCACCGGGGAGCTGTTTTTT.

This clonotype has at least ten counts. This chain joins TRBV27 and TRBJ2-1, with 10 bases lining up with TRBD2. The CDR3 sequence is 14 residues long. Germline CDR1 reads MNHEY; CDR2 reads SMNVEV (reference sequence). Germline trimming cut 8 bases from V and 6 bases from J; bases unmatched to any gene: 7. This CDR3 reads CASRPGLAPNEQFF. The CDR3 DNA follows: TGTGCCAGCCGCCCGGGACTAGCGCCCAATGAGCAGTTCTTC.

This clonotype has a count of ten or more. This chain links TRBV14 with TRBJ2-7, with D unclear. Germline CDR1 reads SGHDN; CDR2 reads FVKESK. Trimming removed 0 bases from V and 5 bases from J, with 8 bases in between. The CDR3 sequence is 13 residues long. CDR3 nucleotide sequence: TGTGCCAGCAGCCAAGAGTTAAGGCACGAGCAGTACTTC. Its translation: CASSQELRHEQYF.

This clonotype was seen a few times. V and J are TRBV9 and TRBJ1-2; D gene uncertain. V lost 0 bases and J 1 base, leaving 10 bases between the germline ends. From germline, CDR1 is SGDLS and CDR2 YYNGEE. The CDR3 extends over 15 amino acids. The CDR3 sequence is CASSVDKGLNYGYTF. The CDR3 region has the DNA TGTGCCAGCAGCGTAGATAAAGGCCTTAACTATGGCTACACCTTC.

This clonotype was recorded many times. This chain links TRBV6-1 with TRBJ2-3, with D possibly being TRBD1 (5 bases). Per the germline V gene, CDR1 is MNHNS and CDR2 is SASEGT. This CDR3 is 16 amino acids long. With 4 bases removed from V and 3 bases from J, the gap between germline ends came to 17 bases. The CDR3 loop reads CASSADRSYLTDTQYF. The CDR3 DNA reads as TGTGCCAGCAGTGCTGACAGATCTTACCTTACAGATACGCAGTATTTT.

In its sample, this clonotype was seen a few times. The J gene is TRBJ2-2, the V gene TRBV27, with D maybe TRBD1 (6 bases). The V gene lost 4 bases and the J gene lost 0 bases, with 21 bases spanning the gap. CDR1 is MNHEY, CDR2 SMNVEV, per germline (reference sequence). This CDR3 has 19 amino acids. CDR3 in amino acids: CASSSPPARTVTNTGELFF. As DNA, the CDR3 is TGTGCCAGCAGTTCCCCCCCGGCGAGGACAGTAACGAACACCGGGGAGCTGTTTTTT.

Here the CDR3 DNA reads TGTGCCAGCAGTTTATCCGGACTTGCAGGCGCAAGAACCGGGGAGCTGTTTTTT. As protein: CASSLSGLAGARTGELFF. The chain carries TRBV27 and TRBJ2-2; tentative D call: TRBD2 (5 bases). Per the germline V gene, CDR1 is MNHEY and CDR2 is SMNVEV (reference sequence). Deletions cut 0 bases from V and 5 bases from J, with 19 bases between. This CDR3 spans 18 amino acids.

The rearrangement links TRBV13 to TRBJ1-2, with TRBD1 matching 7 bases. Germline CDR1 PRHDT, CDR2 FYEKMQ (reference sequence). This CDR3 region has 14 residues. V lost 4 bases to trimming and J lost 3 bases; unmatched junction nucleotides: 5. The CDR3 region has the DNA TGTGCCAGCAGCTCACAGGGGCCCTACTATGGCTACACCTTC. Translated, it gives CASSSQGPYYGYTF.

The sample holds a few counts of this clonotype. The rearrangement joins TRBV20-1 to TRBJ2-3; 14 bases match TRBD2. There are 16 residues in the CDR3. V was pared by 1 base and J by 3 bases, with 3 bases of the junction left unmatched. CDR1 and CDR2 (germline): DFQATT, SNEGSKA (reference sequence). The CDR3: CSARAGTSGRTDTQYF. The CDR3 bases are TGCAGTGCTAGAGCCGGGACTAGCGGGAGAACAGATACGCAGTATTTT.

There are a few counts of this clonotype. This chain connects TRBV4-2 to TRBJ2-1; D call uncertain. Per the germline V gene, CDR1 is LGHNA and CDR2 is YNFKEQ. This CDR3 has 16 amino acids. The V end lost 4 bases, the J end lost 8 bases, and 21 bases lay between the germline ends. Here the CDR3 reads CASSPWAEPGSDEQFF. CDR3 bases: TGTGCCAGCAGCCCGTGGGCGGAGCCCGGATCAGATGAGCAGTTCTTC.

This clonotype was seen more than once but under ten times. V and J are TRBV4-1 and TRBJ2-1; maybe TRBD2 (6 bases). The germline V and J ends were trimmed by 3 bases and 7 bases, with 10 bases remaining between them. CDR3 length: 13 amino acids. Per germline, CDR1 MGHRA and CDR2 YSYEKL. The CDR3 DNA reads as TGCGCCAGCAGCCACGCTAGCGTGAATGAGCAGTTCTTC. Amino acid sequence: CASSHASVNEQFF.

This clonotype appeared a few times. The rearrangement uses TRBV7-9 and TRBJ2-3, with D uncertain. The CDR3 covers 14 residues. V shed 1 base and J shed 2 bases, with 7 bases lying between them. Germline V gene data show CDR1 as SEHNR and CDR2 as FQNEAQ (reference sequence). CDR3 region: CASSLGIITDTQYF. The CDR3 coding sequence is TGTGCCAGCAGCTTAGGGATCATCACAGATACGCAGTATTTT. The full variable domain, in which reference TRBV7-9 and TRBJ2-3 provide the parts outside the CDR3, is DTGVSQNPRHKITKRGQNVTFRCDPISEHNRLYWYRQTLGQGPEFLTYFQNEAQLEKSRLLSDRFSAERPKGSFSTLEIQRTEQGDSAMYLCASSLGIITDTQYFGPGTRLTVL.